A selection of T cell receptor beta chains follows, all from one sample in a study of Ad26.COV2.S vaccination and SARS-CoV-2 variants. TCRdb keeps only in-frame clones here, not all; method: immunoSEQ multiplex PCR. Here the sample spans 400,000 to 450,000 clones, roughly 90% being singletons. The specimen was peripheral blood, collected in a trial of Ad26.COV2.S vaccine versus placebo. The receptor set was obtained from a person aged 18-65 years who received the Ad26.COV2.S COVID-19 vaccine or a placebo. The conserved cysteine and the conserved F or W are not part of the CDR3 here. Clone size, where shown, is once, few, many, or a class for clones that have expanded.

>TRBV3-1/TRBV3-2|.
ASTQAGSGNTIY
>TRBV19|.
ASSILGRNQPQH
>TRBV4-3|.
ASSQDSGREEGYEQY
>TRBV3-1/TRBV3-2|.
ASSQVRGFGNTIY
>TRBV30|.
AWSPVGARTEKLF
>TRBV27|.
ASSLSDYNEQF
>TRBV4-3|once
ASSQDLIQVTAYNEQF
>TRBV13|.
ASSLGENTDTQY
>TRBV6-5|.
ASRAQGGTEAF
>TRBV6-6|.
ASSRTGTAPEIGYGYT
>TRBV6-5|once
ASSYSRYNEQF
>TRBV10-3|.
AISESYQGPDTQY
>TRBV6-4|once
ASSSSGGHNEQF
>TRBV6-5|few
ASSFRGFQETQY
>TRBV7-9|.
ASSSRGLPLDEQF
>TRBV18|.
ASSLDQNTEAF
>TRBV30|.
AWRNERQGKYGYT
>TRBV5-1|once
ASSWGQAGQPQH
>TRBV6-7|.
ASSSTPLAWNTGELF
>TRBV5-4|.
ASSGPGQGLAGANVLT
>TRBV29-1|.
SVAGGANYEQY
>TRBV5-1|.
ASSQRTETYEQY
>TRBV10-3|.
AISEGLGDPGDTQY
>TRBV2|.
ASSETGDQIPYNEQF
>TRBV15|.
ATSRAWAGQPQH
>TRBV11-2|.
ASSSNWGQGAGGANVLT
>TRBV19|.
ASSFLPGYGYT
>TRBV5-1|.
ASSFGLAGGNEQF
>TRBV9|.
ASSVSVYNEQF
>TRBV19|.
ASSYSGSGEQF
>TRBV2|.
ASSEALPGLVYNEQF
>TRBV30|.
AWSVGLDYEQY
>TRBV11-2|.
ASSELAGSYNEQF
>TRBV18|.
ASSAGQGYEQY
>TRBV18|.
ASSLGPGLEQF
>TRBV7-2|.
ASSLVGLAGGPPSGELF
>TRBV30|.
AWSVGTSTNEKLF
>TRBV27|.
ASSQRPTSGSSYNEQF
>TRBV27|.
ASSTGQGAHEQY
>TRBV5-4|.
ASSTRLASNTGELF
>TRBV7-8|.
ASSGTGGAPETQY
>TRBV24-1|.
ATSDTGQGTQY
>TRBV10-3|.
AISGDRGDTEAF
>TRBV5-4|.
ASSSDRGQVAF
>TRBV10-2|.
ASSEIAGYNEQF
>TRBV6-4|once
ASSDSGGIGYT
>TRBV4-2|.
ASSQDRQRASYGYT
>TRBV10-3|.
AISGTGVLNTEAF
>TRBV19|once
ASSIFPGNSYNEQF
>TRBV30|.
AWSVKPNTEAF
>TRBV6-1|.
ASSEASTYRYEQY
>TRBV6-1|.
ASSEGLINTGELF
>TRBV7-8|.
ASRLTSQLYEQY
>TRBV7-9|.
ASSLLLDYGYT